These T cell receptor beta chains were read from a single sample in a study of beta chain features in type 1 diabetes. Using immunoSEQ multiplex PCR, the repertoire was profiled, and TCRdb retains in-frame clones only, with some absent. This table has about 650,000 clones, around 12% appearing once. Sample: naive CD4+ T cells from blood. These receptors originate from a man in his thirties or forties with type 1 diabetes. CDR3s include the opening cysteine and the closing phenylalanine or tryptophan. The order of the fields is D gene, J gene, V gene, clone size, CDR3 DNA, CDR3 protein. The D gene is left open where the match is weak. Where a row states a size, it is once, few, many or the class of an expanded clone; other rows omit it.

>.|TRBJ2-1|TRBV7-2|few
TGTGCCAGCAGCTTAGTTAGGGGCAATGAGCAGTTCTTC
CASSLVRGNEQFF
>.|TRBJ2-2|TRBV5-1|.
TGCGCCAGCAGCAATGTCGCGGGCACCGGGGAGCTGTTTTTT
CASSNVAGTGELFF
>TRBD1|TRBJ1-2|TRBV11-2|.
TGTGCCAGCAGACCGGGACAGGGTAGCTATGGCTACACCTTC
CASRPGQGSYGYTF
>.|TRBJ2-7|TRBV5-1|few
TGCGCCAGCAGCTTGGCTATCGGGAACTCCTACGAGCAGTACTTC
CASSLAIGNSYEQYF
>.|TRBJ1-5|TRBV5-6|few
TGTGCCAGCAGCCTTTACAATCAGCCCCAGCATTTT
CASSLYNQPQHF
>.|TRBJ1-4|TRBV7-9|.
TGTGCCAGCAGCTTAGAAAAACTGTTTTTT
CASSLEKLFF
>.|TRBJ2-5|TRBV30|.
TGTGCCTGGACCTCAATCGCCGGGGAGGGGGTGCCCCAGTACTTC
CAWTSIAGEGVPQYF
>.|TRBJ2-1|TRBV9|few
TGTGCCAGCAGCGTGGGGCCCACCAGAGAAAATGAGCAGTTCTTC
CASSVGPTRENEQFF
>TRBD1|TRBJ2-5|TRBV7-9|few
TGTGCCAGCAGCTTAGACAGGGGGCATTGGGAGACCCAGTACTTC
CASSLDRGHWETQYF
>TRBD2|TRBJ2-1|TRBV5-4|few
TGTGCCAGCAGCCCGGAGGGACTAGCGGGGGGGCGCTACAATGAGCAGTTCTTC
CASSPEGLAGGRYNEQFF
>TRBD1|TRBJ2-4|TRBV25-1|.
TGTGCCAGCAGTGAACTGACAGGGGAAGCCAAAAACATTCAGTACTTC
CASSELTGEAKNIQYF
>.|TRBJ1-2|TRBV30|.
TGTGCCTGGAGTGTACCGAGGGCTGGGTACGGCTACACCTTC
CAWSVPRAGYGYTF
>.|TRBJ2-1|TRBV30|.
TGTGCCTGGAGTGTACGAGCCTCGACCTACAATGAGCAGTTCTTC
CAWSVRASTYNEQFF
>TRBD2|TRBJ2-2|TRBV5-1|few
TGCGCCAGCAGCTCGGGACTACTGAACACCGGGGAGCTGTTTTTT
CASSSGLLNTGELFF
>.|TRBJ2-5|TRBV4-1|few
TGCGCCAGCAGCCAAGGGCTGGTTCCAGAGACCCAGTACTTC
CASSQGLVPETQYF
>TRBD2|TRBJ2-5|TRBV6-6|few
TGTGCCAGCAGTCAGGCGGGGGCCCAGTACTTC
CASSQAGAQYF
>.|TRBJ1-4|TRBV19|.
TGTGCCAGTAGTTCCGCAACCGCAGGGTTTCGGGAAAAACTGTTTTTT
CASSSATAGFREKLFF
>TRBD1|TRBJ2-1|TRBV4-2|few
TGTGCCAGCAGCCGAGGGGGCGGAGGCAACAATGAGCAGTTCTTC
CASSRGGGGNNEQFF
>.|TRBJ1-4|TRBV28|few
TGTGCCAGCAGTTTAGGAGGACCCTCGGATGAAAAACTGTTTTTT
CASSLGGPSDEKLFF
>TRBD1|TRBJ1-2|TRBV7-2|few
TGTGCCAGCAGCTGGGACAGGGAATATGGCTACACCTTC
CASSWDREYGYTF
>.|TRBJ1-6|TRBV10-3|.
TGTGCCATCAGAGATGGGACTGAGAATTCACCCCTCCACTTT
CAIRDGTENSPLHF
>.|TRBJ2-1|TRBV25-1|few
TGTGCCAGCGCCGGATGGGGCAGGGTATTCAATGAGCAGTTCTTC
CASAGWGRVFNEQFF
>TRBD2|TRBJ2-1|TRBV14|many
TGTGCCAGCAGCTTCATCGCGGGGGGGAACAATGAGCAGTTCTTC
CASSFIAGGNNEQFF
>.|TRBJ2-2|TRBV29-1|.
TGCAGCGTTGTCAAAACGACCGACACCGGGGAGCTGTTTTTT
CSVVKTTDTGELFF
>.|TRBJ2-7|TRBV6-5|few
TGTGCCAGCAGGCGCTCTGACAGATACTACGAGCAGTACTTC
CASRRSDRYYEQYF
>.|TRBJ2-3|TRBV6-5|.
TGTGCCAGCAGTTTCACGGCTAGCACAGATACGCAGTATTTT
CASSFTASTDTQYF
>.|TRBJ2-1|TRBV9|.
TGTGCCAGCAGCGCGAATAAGAGGAGCTCCTACAATGAGCAGTTCTTC
CASSANKRSSYNEQFF
>TRBD2|TRBJ2-7|TRBV7-2|.
TGTGCCAGCAGCTCCTTAAGCGGGGGGACCTACGAGCAGTACTTC
CASSSLSGGTYEQYF
>TRBD1|TRBJ2-2|TRBV4-2|few
TGTGCCAGCAGCCGTGTTGGGACAGCAGACACCGGGGAGCTGTTTTTT
CASSRVGTADTGELFF
>TRBD1|TRBJ1-2|TRBV9|.
TGTGCCAGCAGCGTAGGGACAGGGAACTATGGCTACACCTTC
CASSVGTGNYGYTF
>.|TRBJ1-3|TRBV2|once
TGTGCCAGCAAAGGGGACTCTGGAAACACCATATATTTT
CASKGDSGNTIYF
>.|TRBJ1-5|TRBV27|few
TGTGCCAGCAGTCAGGAGGGCTTCGGGAATCAGCCCCAGCATTTT
CASSQEGFGNQPQHF
>.|TRBJ2-5|TRBV18|.
TGTGCCAGCTCACTCGGGGACATGAGAGAGACCCAGTACTTC
CASSLGDMRETQYF
>.|TRBJ1-4|TRBV7-9|.
TGTGCCAGCAGTCGGGACACCGCAACTAATGAAAAACTGTTTTTT
CASSRDTATNEKLFF
>.|TRBJ2-6|TRBV2|.
TGTGCCAGCATCCCGGGAAACCCTGGGGCCAACGTCCTGACTTTC
CASIPGNPGANVLTF
>.|TRBJ1-5|TRBV28|.
TGTGCCAGCAGATACCGGGACGTCTGGGCGAATCAGCCCCAGCATTTT
CASRYRDVWANQPQHF
>.|TRBJ1-5|TRBV7-2|.
TGTGCCAGCAGCCCCAGGACAGCTAATCAGCCCCAGCATTTT
CASSPRTANQPQHF
>.|TRBJ2-5|TRBV18|.
TGTGCCAGCTCATCGGGATCAGAGGAGACCCAGTACTTC
CASSSGSEETQYF
>.|TRBJ1-1|TRBV4-3|few
TGCGCCAGCAGCCAAGCGCTCAGGGAAGGTTACACTGAAGCTTTCTTT
CASSQALREGYTEAFF
>.|TRBJ1-4|TRBV6-5|.
TGTGCCAGCAGTTACATCAATAATGAAAAACTGTTTTTT
CASSYINNEKLFF
>TRBD1|TRBJ1-4|TRBV23-1|many
TGCGCCAGCAGTCATGCCAGGGGGCAGGAACTGTTTTTT
CASSHARGQELFF
>.|TRBJ2-1|TRBV2|.
TGTGCCAGCAGTTCGAACAATGAGCAGTTCTTC
CASSSNNEQFF
>TRBD1|TRBJ2-2|TRBV7-9|.
TGTGCCAGCAGCATACAGGGGGCCGGGGAGCTGTTTTTT
CASSIQGAGELFF
>TRBD2|TRBJ2-3|TRBV27|.
TGTGCCAGCAGTTTACCGGGGGGGCCTATGGGAGATACGCAGTATTTT
CASSLPGGPMGDTQYF
>.|TRBJ2-7|TRBV5-1|few
TGCGCCAGCAGCTTGGTACCAGGTCTTGGAGGGGAGATGAACGAGCAGTACTTC
CASSLVPGLGGEMNEQYF
>.|TRBJ2-2|TRBV6-5|.
TGTGCCAGCAGTTCCCCCGCAGGGGCGAACACCGGGGAGCTGTTTTTT
CASSSPAGANTGELFF
>.|TRBJ2-7|TRBV18|.
TGTGCCAGCTCACCTCTGGACAGTAGCTCCTACGAGCAGTACTTC
CASSPLDSSSYEQYF
>.|TRBJ2-3|TRBV9|.
TGTGCCAGCAGCCCGAGGGGGCGGGGAGGCACAGATACGCAGTATTTT
CASSPRGRGGTDTQYF
>.|TRBJ1-1|TRBV15|.
TGTGCCACCAGCAGAGATATTGGGAACACTGAAGCTTTCTTT
CATSRDIGNTEAFF
>TRBD1|TRBJ1-1|TRBV19|few
TGTGCCAGTAAAGACAGGGAGAACACTGAAGCTTTCTTT
CASKDRENTEAFF
>.|TRBJ2-5|TRBV19|.
TGTGCCAGTAGTACAGCCTCGACAGGATCGGAGACCCAGTACTTC
CASSTASTGSETQYF
>.|TRBJ1-6|TRBV18|few
TGTGCCAGCTCACCCCAGGACAGTGACTATAATTCACCCCTCCACTTT
CASSPQDSDYNSPLHF